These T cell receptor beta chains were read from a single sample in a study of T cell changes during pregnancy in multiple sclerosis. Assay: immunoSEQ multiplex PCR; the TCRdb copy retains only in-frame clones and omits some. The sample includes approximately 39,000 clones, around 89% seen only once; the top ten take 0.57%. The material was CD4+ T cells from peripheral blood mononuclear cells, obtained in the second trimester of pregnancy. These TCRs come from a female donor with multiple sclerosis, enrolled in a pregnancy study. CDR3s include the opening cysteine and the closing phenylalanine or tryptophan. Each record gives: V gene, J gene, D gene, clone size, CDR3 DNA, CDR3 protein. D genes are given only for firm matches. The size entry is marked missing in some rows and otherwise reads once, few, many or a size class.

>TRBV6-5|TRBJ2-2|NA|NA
TGTGCCAGCAGTTACACCAGGCCGAACACCGGGGAGCTGTTTTTT
CASSYTRPNTGELFF
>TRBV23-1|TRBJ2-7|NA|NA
TGCGCCACCTCACCGGGACTCTCATTCGAGCAGTACTTC
CATSPGLSFEQYF
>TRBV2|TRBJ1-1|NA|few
TGTGCCATCGGGGATTTCGGCACTGAAGCTTTCTTT
CAIGDFGTEAFF
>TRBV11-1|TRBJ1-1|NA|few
TGTGCCAGCAGCTTAGTCCAGGGAGGCACTGAAGCTTTCTTT
CASSLVQGGTEAFF
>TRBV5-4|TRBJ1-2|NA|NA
TGTGCCAGCAGCTTGGGGGGGGGCTCTATTCTCTATGGCTACACCTTC
CASSLGGGSILYGYTF
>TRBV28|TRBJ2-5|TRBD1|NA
TGTGCCAGCAGTTCCTTTTACAGGGGTTTCGAGACCCAGTACTTC
CASSSFYRGFETQYF
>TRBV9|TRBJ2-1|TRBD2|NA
TGTGCCAGCAGCGTCCTGGGTAGCGGGAGTGGAGCCGAGCAGTTCTTC
CASSVLGSGSGAEQFF
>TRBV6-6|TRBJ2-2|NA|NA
TGTGCCAGCAGTTCCCCCCACGGCACCGGGGAGCTGTTTTTT
CASSSPHGTGELFF
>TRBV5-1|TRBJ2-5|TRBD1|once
TGCGCCAGCAGCTTGGGTGGGACAGGGGGTGACCTCCAGTACTTC
CASSLGGTGGDLQYF
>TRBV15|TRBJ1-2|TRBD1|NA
TGTGCCACCAGCAGAGTTGGGGACAGTCGTGGCTACACCTTC
CATSRVGDSRGYTF
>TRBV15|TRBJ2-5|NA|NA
TGTGCCACCAGCAGAGGCGGCAGGGAAGAGACCCAGTACTTC
CATSRGGREETQYF
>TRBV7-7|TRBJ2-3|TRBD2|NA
TGTGCTAGCAGCTTGGGACTAGCGGGGACAGATACGCAGTATTTT
CASSLGLAGTDTQYF
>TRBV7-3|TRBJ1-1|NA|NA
TGTGCCAGCAGCTCCGCCGGAACAGGAACTGAAGCTTTCTTT
CASSSAGTGTEAFF
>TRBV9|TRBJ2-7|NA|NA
TGTGCCAGCAGCGCCGACGGACAGACCACCTACGAGCAGTACTTC
CASSADGQTTYEQYF
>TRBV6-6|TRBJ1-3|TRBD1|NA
TGTGCCAGCAGACCGGACAGGGGAGGGAGAAACACCATATATTTT
CASRPDRGGRNTIYF
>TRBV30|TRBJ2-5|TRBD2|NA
TGTGCCTGGAGCGGAGTGCGGGGGGAGACCCAGTACTTC
CAWSGVRGETQYF
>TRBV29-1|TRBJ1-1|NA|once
TGCAGCGTTGAAAGGGGGGGCGCGAACACTGAAGCTTTCTTT
CSVERGGANTEAFF
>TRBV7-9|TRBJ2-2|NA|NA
TGTGCCAGCAGCTTAAGGAGCCGCGGGACGAACACCGGGGAGCTGTTTTTT
CASSLRSRGTNTGELFF
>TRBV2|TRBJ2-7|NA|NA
TGTGCCAGCAGCGTTGAGAGCTCCCACGAGCAGTACTTC
CASSVESSHEQYF
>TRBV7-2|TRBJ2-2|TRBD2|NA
TGTGCCAGCAGCTTAGCTCCCCTTGCGGGAGGGGATACCGGGGAGCTGTTTTTT
CASSLAPLAGGDTGELFF
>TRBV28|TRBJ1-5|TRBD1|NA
TGTGCCAGCAGTCCTCGACAGGGGATGGGCAATCAGCCCCAGCATTTT
CASSPRQGMGNQPQHF
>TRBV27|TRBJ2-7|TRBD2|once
TGTGCCAGCAGTTTCGGGCGGGGGGGGTACGAGCAGTACTTC
CASSFGRGGYEQYF
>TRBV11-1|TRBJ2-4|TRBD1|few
TGTGCCAGCAGTCCCCCGGACAGGGCCAAAAACATTCAGTACTTC
CASSPPDRAKNIQYF
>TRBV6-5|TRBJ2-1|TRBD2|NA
TGTGCCAGCAGCCGACTAGCGCCCTACAATGAGCAGTTCTTC
CASSRLAPYNEQFF
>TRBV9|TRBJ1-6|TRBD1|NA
TGTGCCAGCAGCTACAGGGGGCTGAATTCACCCCTCCACTTT
CASSYRGLNSPLHF
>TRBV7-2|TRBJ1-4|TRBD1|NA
TGTGCCAGCAGTACTTCCGGGACAGGGAATGAAAAACTGTTTTTT
CASSTSGTGNEKLFF
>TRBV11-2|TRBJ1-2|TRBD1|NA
TGTGCCAGCAGCTCAATCTTGAGGGGACAGGGGAGGGGCTACACCTTC
CASSSILRGQGRGYTF
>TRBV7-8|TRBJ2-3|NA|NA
TGTGCCAGCAGCTTAGGCGGAGTTGGAGATACGCAGTATTTT
CASSLGGVGDTQYF
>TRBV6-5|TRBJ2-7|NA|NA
TGTGCCAGCAGGAGATCTCCCTACGAGCAGTACTTC
CASRRSPYEQYF
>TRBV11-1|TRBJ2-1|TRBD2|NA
TGTGCCAGCAGCTCCCTAGCGGGAAAGTACAATGAGCAGTTCTTC
CASSSLAGKYNEQFF
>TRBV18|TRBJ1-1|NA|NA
TGTGCCAGCTCACCACAGGAGGTCACTGAAGCTTTCTTT
CASSPQEVTEAFF
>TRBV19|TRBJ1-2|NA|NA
TGTGCATCGTCGGGGGATGGGAGCTATGGCTACACCTTC
CASSGDGSYGYTF
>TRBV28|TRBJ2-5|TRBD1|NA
TGTGCCAGCAGGGGGACAGGGTCAAGGGGGCTTGAGACCCAGTACTTC
CASRGTGSRGLETQYF
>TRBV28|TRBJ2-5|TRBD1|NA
TGTGCCAGCAGTTGGGGACAGGGTGTAAGAGAGACCCAGTACTTC
CASSWGQGVRETQYF
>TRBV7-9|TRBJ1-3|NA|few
TGTGCCAGCACCTATTGGGGGGGATCGGCCTCTGGAAACACCATATATTTT
CASTYWGGSASGNTIYF
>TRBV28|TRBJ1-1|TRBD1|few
TGTGCCAGCAGTCCGGACAGGATGAACACTGAAGCTTTCTTT
CASSPDRMNTEAFF
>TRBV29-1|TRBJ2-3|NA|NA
TGCAGCGCGAGGGGGACAACTAGCACAGATACGCAGTATTTT
CSARGTTSTDTQYF
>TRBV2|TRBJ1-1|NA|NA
TGTGCCAGCACCATCTCCCCAGGGGTTAAAGATGAAGCTTTCTTT
CASTISPGVKDEAFF
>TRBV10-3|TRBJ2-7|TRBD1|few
TGTGCCATCAGGAGAACAGGGGTGGACGAGCAGTACTTC
CAIRRTGVDEQYF
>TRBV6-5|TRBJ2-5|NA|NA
TGTGCCAGCAGTTTCGGACACGGCGAGACCCAGTACTTC
CASSFGHGETQYF
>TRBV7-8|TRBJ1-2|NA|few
TGTGCCAGCAGCTTAGGAGGCTATGGCTACACCTTC
CASSLGGYGYTF
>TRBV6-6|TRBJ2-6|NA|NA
TGTGCCAGCACTGATGGCCGCCAAAGGGCCAACGTCCTGACTTTC
CASTDGRQRANVLTF
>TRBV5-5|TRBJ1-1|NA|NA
TGTGCCAGCAGCTTGGCCCAGGGTCTCCCGCTCACTGAAGCTTTCTTT
CASSLAQGLPLTEAFF
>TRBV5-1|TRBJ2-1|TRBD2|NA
TGCGCCAGCAGCTTGACGGGAGGATTGGTGAATGAGCAGTTCTTC
CASSLTGGLVNEQFF
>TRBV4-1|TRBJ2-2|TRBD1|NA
TGCGCCAGCAGCCAAGATCCGACAGGGTACGGCGGGGAGCTGTTTTTT
CASSQDPTGYGGELFF
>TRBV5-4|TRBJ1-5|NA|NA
TGTGCCAGCAGCTTGCAGGGTCAGCCCCAGCATTTT
CASSLQGQPQHF
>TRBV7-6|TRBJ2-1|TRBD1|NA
TGTGCCAGCAGCTTAGCGACAGGGTCAGGCTTTTTCCACAATGAGCAGTTCTTC
CASSLATGSGFFHNEQFF
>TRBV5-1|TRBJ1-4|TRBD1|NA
TGCGCCAGCAGCGCCAGCCCAGGACAGGGGTTGGCTAATGAAAAACTGTTTTTT
CASSASPGQGLANEKLFF
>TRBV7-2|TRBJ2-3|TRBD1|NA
TGTGCCAGCAGCTTAGGGGGACAGGGCCGGACAGATACGCAGTATTTT
CASSLGGQGRTDTQYF
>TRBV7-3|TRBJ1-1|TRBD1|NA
TGTGCCAGCAGCTCAACGGACAGGGGGGAAGCTTTCTTT
CASSSTDRGEAFF
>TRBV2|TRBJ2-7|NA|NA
TGTGCCAGGGGGGGCTACGAGCAGTACTTC
CARGGYEQYF
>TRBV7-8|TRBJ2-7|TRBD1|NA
TGTGCCAGCAGCTTAGGTCGGCAGGGGGTATCCTACGAGCAGTACTTC
CASSLGRQGVSYEQYF
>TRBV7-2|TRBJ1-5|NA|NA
TGTGCCAGCAGCTCACCTAGGGGTTCTCAGCCCCAGCATTTT
CASSSPRGSQPQHF